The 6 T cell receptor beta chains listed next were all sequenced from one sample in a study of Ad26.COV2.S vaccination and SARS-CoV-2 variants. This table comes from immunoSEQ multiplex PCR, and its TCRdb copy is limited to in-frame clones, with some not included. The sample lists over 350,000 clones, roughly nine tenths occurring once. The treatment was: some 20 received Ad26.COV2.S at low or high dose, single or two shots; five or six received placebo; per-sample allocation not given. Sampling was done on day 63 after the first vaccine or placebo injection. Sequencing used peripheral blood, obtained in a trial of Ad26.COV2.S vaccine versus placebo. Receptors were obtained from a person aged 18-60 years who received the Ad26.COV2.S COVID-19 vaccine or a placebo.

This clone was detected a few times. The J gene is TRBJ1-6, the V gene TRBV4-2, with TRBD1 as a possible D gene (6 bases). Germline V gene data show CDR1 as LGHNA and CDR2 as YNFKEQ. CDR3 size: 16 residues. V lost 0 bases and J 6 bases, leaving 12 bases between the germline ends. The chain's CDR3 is CASSQEGGISNSPLHF. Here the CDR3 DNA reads TGTGCCAGCAGCCAAGAAGGGGGGATTAGTAATTCACCCCTCCACTTT.

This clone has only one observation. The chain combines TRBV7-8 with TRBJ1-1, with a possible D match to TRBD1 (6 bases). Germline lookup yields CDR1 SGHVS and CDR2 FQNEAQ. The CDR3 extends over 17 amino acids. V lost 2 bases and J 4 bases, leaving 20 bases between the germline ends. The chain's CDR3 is CASSLPGVRGRGTEAFF. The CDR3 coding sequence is TGTGCCAGCAGCTTACCGGGCGTCCGGGGGCGGGGCACTGAAGCTTTCTTT.

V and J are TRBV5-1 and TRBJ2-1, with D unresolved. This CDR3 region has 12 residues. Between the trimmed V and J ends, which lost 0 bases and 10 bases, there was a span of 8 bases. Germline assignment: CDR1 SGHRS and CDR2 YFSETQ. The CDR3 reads CASSLAVGEQFF. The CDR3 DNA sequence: TGCGCCAGCAGCTTGGCCGTCGGGGAGCAGTTCTTC.

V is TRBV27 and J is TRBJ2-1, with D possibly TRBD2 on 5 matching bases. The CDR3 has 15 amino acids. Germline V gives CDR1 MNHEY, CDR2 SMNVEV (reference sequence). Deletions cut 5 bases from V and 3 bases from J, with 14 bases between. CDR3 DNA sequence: TGTGCCAGCAGTCCCGTCGGCGGAGGCTACAATGAGCAGTTCTTC. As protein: CASSPVGGGYNEQFF.

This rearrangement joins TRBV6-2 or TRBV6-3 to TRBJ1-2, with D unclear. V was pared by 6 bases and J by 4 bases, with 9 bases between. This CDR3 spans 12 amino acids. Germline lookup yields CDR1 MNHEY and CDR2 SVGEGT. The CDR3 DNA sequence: TGTGCCAGCAGCATCACAGTCTATGGCTACACCTTC. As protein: CASSITVYGYTF.

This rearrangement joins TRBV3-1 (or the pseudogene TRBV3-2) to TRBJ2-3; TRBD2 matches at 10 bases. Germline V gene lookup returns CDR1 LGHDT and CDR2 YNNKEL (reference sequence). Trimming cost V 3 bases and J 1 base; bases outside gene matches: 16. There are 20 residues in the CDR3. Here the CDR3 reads CASSHPFGPQTSGGTDTQYF. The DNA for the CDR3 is TGTGCCAGCAGCCATCCATTCGGCCCTCAAACTAGCGGGGGCACAGATACGCAGTATTTT.